The T cell receptor beta chain described here comes from a study of T cell repertoires in ileal Crohn's disease. Across the whole study: M6 samples are neoterminal ileum biopsies from postoperative colonoscopy. General observations from the study: Sorted CD8 T cells held more high-frequency clones than CD4.

Note on this clone: Its matching antigen is unknown.

Time point in this sample: neoterminal ileum biopsy at postoperative endoscopy, about 6 months after surgery. CDR1 and CDR2 from the germline V gene are SNHLY and FYNNEI. The CDR3 length is 12 residues. The V and J ends lost 5 bases and 14 bases respectively, with 15 bases between them. Generated by immunoSEQ multiplex PCR, the TCRdb table keeps only in-frame clones and is missing some. Of 13,000 or so clones in the sample, about 67% are singletons; the top ten hold 8.6%. Sequences were obtained from ileal tissue. This clonotype originated in an adult with Crohn's disease. The V and J genes are TRBV2 and TRBJ1-4, with D unresolved. In DNA form, the CDR3 reads TGTGCCAGCAGTCCGCCTCGGACTTGGCTGTTTTTT. This encodes CASSPPRTWLFF.